The sequence of this T cell receptor beta chain was determined in a study of OX40 agonist ivuxolimab in advanced cancers. Study conclusions and caveats: Researchers report that CD8+ T cells had, on average, more expanded clones than CD4+.

Autoimmune disease history or systemic immunosuppression was exclusionary. Assay: immunoSEQ multiplex PCR; the TCRdb copy retains only in-frame clones and omits some. Among approximately 60,000 clones listed, about 94% were seen once. In regard to this clone: Its antigen is not identified.

CDR3 length: 16 residues. The V and J ends lost 2 bases and 5 bases, in that order; junction bases with no gene match: 9. The germline gives CDR1 MNHEY, CDR2 SVGAGI. The specimen was CD4+ or CD8+ T cells sorted from blood, collected in a trial of the OX40 agonist ivuxolimab. The chain uses TRBV6-5 and TRBJ2-1; 7 nucleotides line up with TRBD2. The receptor comes from an adult with an advanced solid tumor such as melanoma, head and neck, liver or kidney cancer. CDR3 in amino acids: CASSYLSGGENNEQFF. The DNA for the CDR3 is TGTGCCAGCAGTTACCTGTCGGGAGGTGAGAACAATGAGCAGTTCTTC.